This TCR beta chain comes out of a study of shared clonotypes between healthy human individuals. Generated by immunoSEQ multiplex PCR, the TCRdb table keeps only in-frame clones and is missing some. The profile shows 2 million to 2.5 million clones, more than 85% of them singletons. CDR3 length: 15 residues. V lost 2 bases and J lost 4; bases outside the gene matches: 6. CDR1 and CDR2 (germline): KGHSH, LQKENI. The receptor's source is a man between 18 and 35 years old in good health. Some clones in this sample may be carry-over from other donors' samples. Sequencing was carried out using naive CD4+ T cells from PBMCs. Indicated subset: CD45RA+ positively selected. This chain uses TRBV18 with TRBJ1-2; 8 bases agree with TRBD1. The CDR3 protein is CASSPDRDRTYGYTF. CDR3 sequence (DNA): TGTGCCAGCTCACCAGATAGGGACAGGACCTATGGCTACACCTTC.